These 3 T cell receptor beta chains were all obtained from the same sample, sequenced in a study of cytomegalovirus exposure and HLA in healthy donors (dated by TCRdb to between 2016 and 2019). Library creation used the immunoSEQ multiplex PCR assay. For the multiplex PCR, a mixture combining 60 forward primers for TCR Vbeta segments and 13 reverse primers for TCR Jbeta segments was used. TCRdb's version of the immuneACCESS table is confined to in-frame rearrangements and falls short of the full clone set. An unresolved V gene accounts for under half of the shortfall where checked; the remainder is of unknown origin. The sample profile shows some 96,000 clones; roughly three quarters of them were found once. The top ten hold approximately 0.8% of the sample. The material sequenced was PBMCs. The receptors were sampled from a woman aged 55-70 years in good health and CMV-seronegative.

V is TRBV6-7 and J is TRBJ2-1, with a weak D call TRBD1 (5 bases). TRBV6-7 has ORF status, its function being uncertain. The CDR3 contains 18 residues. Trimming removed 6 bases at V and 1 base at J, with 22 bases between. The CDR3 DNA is TGTGCCAGCAGACTACCCCTCGACCGACAGTATTCCTACAATGAGCAGTTCTTC. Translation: CASRLPLDRQYSYNEQFF.

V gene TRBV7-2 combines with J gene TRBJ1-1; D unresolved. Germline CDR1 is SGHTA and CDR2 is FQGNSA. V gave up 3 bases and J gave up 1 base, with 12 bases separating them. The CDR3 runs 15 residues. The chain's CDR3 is CASSFPRLGNTEAFF. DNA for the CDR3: TGTGCCAGCAGCTTTCCACGACTGGGGAACACTGAAGCTTTCTTT.

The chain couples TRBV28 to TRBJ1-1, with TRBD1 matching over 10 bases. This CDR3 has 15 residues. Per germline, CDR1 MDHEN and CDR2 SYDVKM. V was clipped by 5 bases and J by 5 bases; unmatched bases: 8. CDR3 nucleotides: TGTGCCAGCAGTCCCCGACAGGGGGCGGGGACTGAAGCTTTCTTT. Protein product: CASSPRQGAGTEAFF.